This record covers a single TCR beta chain. Antigen unknown. This entry comes from a study of CXCR3-negative and CXCR3-positive naive CD8 T cells. Whole-study findings and limits: Naive cells, whether CXCR3-negative or CXCR3-positive, had similar TRBV-TRBJ usage, while memory cells differed. CXCR3-negative naive cells had less hydrophobic TRB CDR3s than did CXCR3-positive naive cells. For memory CD8+ cells diversity was much lower, but both naive subsets had comparably high diversity.

CD45RO-CCR7+CD27+CD95- marked naive CD8+ T cells. Each TRB cDNA library was prepared by 5' RACE (with UMI labels). Following a re-call of the 5' RACE reads, TCRdb has one entry per CDR3 protein and lacks DNA. This sample's clone table lists 130,000 or so distinct CDR3 sequences. The CDR3 length is 14 residues. Germline V gives CDR1 SQVTM, CDR2 ANQGSEA. The TCR sequence derives from a human donor in good health. Some clones in this sample may be carry-over from other donors' samples. The chain links TRBV29-1 to TRBJ2-7; TCRdb lists TRBD2, though no DNA is available to test this call. The sample consisted of naive CXCR3+ CD8+ T cells from blood. Specified subset: CD45RO-CCR7+CD27+CD95- naive CD8+ T cells expressing CXCR3 (TNR3+). This CDR3 is CSVVGRAKGYEQYF.